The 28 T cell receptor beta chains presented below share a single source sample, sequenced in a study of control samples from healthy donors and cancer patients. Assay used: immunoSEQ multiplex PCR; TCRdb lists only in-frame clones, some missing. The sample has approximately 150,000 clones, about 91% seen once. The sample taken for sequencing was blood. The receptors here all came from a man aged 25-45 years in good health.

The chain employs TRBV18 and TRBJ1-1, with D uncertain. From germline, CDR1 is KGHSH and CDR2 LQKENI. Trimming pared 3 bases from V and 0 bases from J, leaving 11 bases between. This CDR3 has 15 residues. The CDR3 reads CASSPLQTMNTEAFF. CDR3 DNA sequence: TGTGCCAGCTCACCGTTACAGACCATGAACACTGAAGCTTTCTTT.

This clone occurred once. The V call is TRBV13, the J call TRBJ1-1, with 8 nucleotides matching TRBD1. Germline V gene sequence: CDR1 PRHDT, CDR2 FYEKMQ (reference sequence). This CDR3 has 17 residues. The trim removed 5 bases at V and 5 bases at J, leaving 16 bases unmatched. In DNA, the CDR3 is TGTGCCAGCAGCCCTCGGGACAGGTCAGCAGCAGGAACTGAAGCTTTCTTT. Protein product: CASSPRDRSAAGTEAFF.

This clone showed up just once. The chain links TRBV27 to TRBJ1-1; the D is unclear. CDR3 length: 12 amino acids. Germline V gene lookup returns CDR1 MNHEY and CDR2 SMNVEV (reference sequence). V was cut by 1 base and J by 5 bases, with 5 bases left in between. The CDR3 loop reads CASSLLGTEAFF. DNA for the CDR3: TGTGCCAGCAGTTTATTGGGTACTGAAGCTTTCTTT.

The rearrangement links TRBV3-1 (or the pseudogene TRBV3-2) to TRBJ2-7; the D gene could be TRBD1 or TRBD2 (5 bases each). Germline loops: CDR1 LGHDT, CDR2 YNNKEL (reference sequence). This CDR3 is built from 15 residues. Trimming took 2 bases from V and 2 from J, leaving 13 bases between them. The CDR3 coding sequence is TGTGCCAGCAGCCAAATACCAGGGACCACCTACGAGCAGTACTTC. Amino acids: CASSQIPGTTYEQYF.

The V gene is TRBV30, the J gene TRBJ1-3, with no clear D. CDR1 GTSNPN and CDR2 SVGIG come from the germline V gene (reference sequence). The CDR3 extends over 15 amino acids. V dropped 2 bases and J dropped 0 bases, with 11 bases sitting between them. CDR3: CAWSPDPSSGNTIYF. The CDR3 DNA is TGTGCCTGGAGTCCGGACCCCAGCTCTGGAAACACCATATATTTT.

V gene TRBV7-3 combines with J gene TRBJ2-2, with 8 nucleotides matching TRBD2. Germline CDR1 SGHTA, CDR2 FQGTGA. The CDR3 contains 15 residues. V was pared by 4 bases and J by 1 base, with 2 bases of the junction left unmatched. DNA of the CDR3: TGTGCCAGCAGCTCGAGCGGGGGGAACACCGGGGAGCTGTTTTTT. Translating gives CASSSSGGNTGELFF.

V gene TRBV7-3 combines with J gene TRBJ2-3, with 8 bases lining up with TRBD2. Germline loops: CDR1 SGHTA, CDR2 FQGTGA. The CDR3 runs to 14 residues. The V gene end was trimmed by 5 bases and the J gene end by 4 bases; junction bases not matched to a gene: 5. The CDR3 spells CASSPGLASDTQYF. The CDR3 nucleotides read TGTGCCAGCAGCCCTGGACTAGCATCAGATACGCAGTATTTT.

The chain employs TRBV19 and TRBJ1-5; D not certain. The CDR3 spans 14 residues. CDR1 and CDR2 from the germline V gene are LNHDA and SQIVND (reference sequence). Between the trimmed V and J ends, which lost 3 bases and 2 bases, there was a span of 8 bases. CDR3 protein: CASSIRGGNQPQHF. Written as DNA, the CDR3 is TGTGCCAGTAGTATCCGGGGTGGCAATCAGCCCCAGCATTTT.

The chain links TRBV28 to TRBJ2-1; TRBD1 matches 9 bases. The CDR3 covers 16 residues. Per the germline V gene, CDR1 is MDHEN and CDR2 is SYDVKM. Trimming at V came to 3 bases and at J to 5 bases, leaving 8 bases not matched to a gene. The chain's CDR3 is CASSFPTGGKNNEQFF. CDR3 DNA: TGTGCCAGCAGTTTCCCGACAGGGGGGAAGAACAATGAGCAGTTCTTC.

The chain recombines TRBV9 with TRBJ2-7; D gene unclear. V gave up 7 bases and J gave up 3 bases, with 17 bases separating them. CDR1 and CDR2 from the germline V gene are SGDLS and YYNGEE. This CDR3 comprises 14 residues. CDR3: CASARGGGVYEQYF. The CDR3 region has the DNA TGTGCCAGCGCGAGAGGTGGCGGAGTCTACGAGCAGTACTTC.

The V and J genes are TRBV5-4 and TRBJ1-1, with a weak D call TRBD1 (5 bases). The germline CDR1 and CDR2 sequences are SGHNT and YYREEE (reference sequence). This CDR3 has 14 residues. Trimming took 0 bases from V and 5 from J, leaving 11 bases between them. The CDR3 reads CASSLDGAGTEAFF. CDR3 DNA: TGTGCCAGCAGCTTGGATGGGGCAGGGACTGAAGCTTTCTTT.

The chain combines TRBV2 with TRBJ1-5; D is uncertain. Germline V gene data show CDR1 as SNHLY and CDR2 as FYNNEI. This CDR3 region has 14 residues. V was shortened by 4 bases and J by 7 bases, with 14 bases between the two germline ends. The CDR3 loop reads CASSVGSGRQPQHF. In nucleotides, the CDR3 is TGTGCCAGCAGTGTGGGCAGTGGGAGACAGCCCCAGCATTTT.

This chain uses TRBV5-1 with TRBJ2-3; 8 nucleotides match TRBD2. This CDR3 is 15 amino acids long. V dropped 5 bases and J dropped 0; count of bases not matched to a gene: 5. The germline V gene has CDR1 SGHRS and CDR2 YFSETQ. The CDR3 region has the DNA TGCGCCAGCAGGGGAAGCGGGGGAAGCACAGATACGCAGTATTTT. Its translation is CASRGSGGSTDTQYF.

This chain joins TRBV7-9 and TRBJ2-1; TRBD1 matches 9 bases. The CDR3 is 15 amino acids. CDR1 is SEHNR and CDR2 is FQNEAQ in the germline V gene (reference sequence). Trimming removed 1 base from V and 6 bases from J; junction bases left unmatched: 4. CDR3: CASSLVGQGVNEQFF. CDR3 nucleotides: TGTGCCAGCAGCTTAGTGGGACAGGGAGTCAATGAGCAGTTCTTC. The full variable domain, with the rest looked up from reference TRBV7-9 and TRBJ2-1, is DTGVSQNPRHKITKRGQNVTFRCDPISEHNRLYWYRQTLGQGPEFLTYFQNEAQLEKSRLLSDRFSAERPKGSFSTLEIQRTEQGDSAMYLCASSLVGQGVNEQFFGPGTRLTVL.

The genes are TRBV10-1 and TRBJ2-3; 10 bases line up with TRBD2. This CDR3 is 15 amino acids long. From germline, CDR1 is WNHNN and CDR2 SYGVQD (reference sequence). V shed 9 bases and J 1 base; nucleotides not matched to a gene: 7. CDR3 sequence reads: CARPLAGAGTDTQYF. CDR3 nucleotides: TGCGCCAGGCCCCTAGCGGGGGCCGGCACAGATACGCAGTATTTT.

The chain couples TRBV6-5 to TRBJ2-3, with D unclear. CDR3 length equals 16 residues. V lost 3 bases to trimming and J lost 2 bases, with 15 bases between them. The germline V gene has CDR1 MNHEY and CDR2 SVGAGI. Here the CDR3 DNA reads TGTGCCAGCAGTTATATTGGGCCCAGCCACACAGATACGCAGTATTTT. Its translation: CASSYIGPSHTDTQYF.

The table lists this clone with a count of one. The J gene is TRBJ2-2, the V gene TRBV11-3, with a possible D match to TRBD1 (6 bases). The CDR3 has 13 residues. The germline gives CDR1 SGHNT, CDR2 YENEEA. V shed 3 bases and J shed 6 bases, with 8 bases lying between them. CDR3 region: CASSFRQAGELFF. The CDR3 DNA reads TGTGCCAGCAGCTTTCGACAGGCCGGGGAGCTGTTTTTT.

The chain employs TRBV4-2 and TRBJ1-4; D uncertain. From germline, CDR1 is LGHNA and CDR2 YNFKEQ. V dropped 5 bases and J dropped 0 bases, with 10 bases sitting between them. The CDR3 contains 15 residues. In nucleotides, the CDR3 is TGTGCCAGCAGCGGTAGTCATGCAACTAATGAAAAACTGTTTTTT. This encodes CASSGSHATNEKLFF.

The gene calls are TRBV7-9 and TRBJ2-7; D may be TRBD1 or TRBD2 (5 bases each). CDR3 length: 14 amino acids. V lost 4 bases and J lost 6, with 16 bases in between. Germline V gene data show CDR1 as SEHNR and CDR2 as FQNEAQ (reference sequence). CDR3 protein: CASSSKGPLGEQYF. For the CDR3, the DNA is TGTGCCAGCAGCTCCAAGGGACCCCTAGGCGAGCAGTACTTC.

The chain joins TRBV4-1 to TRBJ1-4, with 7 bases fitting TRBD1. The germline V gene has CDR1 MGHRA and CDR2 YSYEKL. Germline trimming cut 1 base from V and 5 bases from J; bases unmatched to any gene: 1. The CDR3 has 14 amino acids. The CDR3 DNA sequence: TGCGCCAGCAGCCAAGTACAGGGGAATGAAAAACTGTTTTTT. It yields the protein CASSQVQGNEKLFF.

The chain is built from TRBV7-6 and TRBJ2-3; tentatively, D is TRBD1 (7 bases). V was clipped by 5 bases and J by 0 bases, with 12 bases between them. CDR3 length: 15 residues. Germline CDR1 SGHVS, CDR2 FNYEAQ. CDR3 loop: CASSETGTSTDTQYF. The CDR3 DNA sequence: TGTGCCAGCAGCGAGACAGGGACTAGCACAGATACGCAGTATTTT. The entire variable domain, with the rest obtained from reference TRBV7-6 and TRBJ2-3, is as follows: GAGVSQSPRYKVTKRGQDVALRCDPISGHVSLYWYRQALGQGPEFLTYFNYEAQQDKSGLPNDRFSAERPEGSISTLTIQRTEQRDSAMYRCASSETGTSTDTQYFGPGTRLTVL.

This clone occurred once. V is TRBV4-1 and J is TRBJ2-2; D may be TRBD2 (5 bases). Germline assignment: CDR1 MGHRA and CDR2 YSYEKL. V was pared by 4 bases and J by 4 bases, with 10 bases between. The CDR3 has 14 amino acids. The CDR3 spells CASSPGESTGELFF. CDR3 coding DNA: TGCGCCAGCAGCCCCGGGGAATCCACCGGGGAGCTGTTTTTT.

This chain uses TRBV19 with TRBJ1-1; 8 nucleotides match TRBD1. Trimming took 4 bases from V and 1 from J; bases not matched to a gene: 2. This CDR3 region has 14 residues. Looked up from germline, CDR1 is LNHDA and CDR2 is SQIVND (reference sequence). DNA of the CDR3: TGTGCCAGTAGTAGACAGGGGTCGAACACTGAAGCTTTCTTT. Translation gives CASSRQGSNTEAFF.

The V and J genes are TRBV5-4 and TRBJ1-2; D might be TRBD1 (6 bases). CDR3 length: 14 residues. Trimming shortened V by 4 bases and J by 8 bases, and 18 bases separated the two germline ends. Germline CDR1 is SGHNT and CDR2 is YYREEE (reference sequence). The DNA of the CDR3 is TGTGCCAGCAGCGTTCTTGGGACACCAGAGGGCTACACCTTC. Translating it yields CASSVLGTPEGYTF.

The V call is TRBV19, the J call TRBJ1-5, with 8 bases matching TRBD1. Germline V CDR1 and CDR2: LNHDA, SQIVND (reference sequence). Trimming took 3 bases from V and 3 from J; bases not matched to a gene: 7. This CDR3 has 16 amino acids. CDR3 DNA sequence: TGTGCCAGTAGTATTTCCAGGACAGGGCCCAATCAGCCCCAGCATTTT. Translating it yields CASSISRTGPNQPQHF.

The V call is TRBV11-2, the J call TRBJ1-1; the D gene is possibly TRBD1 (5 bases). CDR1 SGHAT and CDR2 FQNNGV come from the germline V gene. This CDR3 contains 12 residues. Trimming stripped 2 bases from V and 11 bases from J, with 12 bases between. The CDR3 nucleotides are TGTGCCAGCAGCTTACCTCAGGGAGACGCTTTCTTT. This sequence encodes CASSLPQGDAFF.

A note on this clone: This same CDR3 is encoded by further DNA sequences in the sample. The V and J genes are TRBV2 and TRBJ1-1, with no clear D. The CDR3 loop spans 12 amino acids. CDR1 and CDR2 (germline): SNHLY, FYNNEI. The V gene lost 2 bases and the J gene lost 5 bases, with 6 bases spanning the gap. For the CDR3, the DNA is TGTGCCAGCAGTGAAATGTGGACTGAAGCTTTCTTT. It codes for CASSEMWTEAFF.

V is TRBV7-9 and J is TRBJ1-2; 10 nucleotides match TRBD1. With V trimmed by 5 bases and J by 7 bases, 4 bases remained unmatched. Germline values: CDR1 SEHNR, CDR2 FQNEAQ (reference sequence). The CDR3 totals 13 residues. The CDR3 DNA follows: TGTGCCAGCAGCCTGGGACAGGGGTCTGGCTACACCTTC. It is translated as CASSLGQGSGYTF.